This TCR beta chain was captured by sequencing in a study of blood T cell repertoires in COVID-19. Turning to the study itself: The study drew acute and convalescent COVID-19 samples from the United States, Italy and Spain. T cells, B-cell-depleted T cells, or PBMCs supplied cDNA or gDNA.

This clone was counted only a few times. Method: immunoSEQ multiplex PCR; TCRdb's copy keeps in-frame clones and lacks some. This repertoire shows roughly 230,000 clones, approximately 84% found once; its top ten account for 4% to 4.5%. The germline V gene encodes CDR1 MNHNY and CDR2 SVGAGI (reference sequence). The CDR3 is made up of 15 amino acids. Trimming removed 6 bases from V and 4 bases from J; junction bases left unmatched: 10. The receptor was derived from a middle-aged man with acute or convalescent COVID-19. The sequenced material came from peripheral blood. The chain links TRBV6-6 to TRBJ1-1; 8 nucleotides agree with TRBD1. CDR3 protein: CASSLRTGSTTEAFF. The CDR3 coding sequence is TGTGCCAGCAGCCTAAGGACAGGGAGTACCACTGAAGCTTTCTTT.